The rows below give T cell receptor beta chains drawn from one sample of a study of cytomegalovirus exposure and HLA in healthy donors. Sequenced by immunoSEQ multiplex PCR; TCRdb stores in-frame clones only, minus some. This sample's clone table lists 150,000 to 200,000 clones. The sample taken for sequencing was PBMCs. These receptor sequences come from a man aged 30-40 years in good health and CMV-seronegative. Both conserved end residues are part of each CDR3. The order of the fields is J gene, V gene, D gene, CDR3 protein. A D gene is named only where the DNA matches it firmly.

>TRBJ2-2|TRBV7-2|TRBD2
CASSPFRGVSGELFF
>TRBJ2-7|TRBV7-9|TRBD1
CASSPRTGGSYEQYF
>TRBJ2-1|TRBV14|NA
CASSPGSEYATDLYNEQFF
>TRBJ2-2|TRBV7-6|TRBD2
CASSLDGGANGELFF
>TRBJ1-5|TRBV7-2|TRBD1
CASSPRQGGQPQHF
>TRBJ2-2|TRBV6-5|TRBD1
CASRRQGANTGELFF
>TRBJ1-6|TRBV5-1|NA
CASSTIPRGSYNSPLHF
>TRBJ1-4|TRBV19|NA
CASRSVDSTNEKLFF
>TRBJ1-5|TRBV15|TRBD1
CATSRDRSTGGRQPQHF
>TRBJ2-7|TRBV4-2|TRBD1
CASSSLTGGLWGEQYF
>TRBJ1-1|TRBV19|TRBD1
CASSIDGTATEAFF
>TRBJ2-1|TRBV5-6|NA
CALGGGGMPGEQFF
>TRBJ2-1|TRBV10-3|TRBD2
CAIMASGTYNEQFF
>TRBJ2-3|TRBV4-2|TRBD1
CASSQGVGQGARGTDTQYF
>TRBJ2-7|TRBV27|NA
CATRGLEYEQYF
>TRBJ2-1|TRBV7-8|TRBD1
CASSLRQGSYNEQFF
>TRBJ2-7|TRBV27|TRBD2
CASSLSRLAGSSYEQYF
>TRBJ2-7|TRBV6-5|NA
CASTAGGYEQYF
>TRBJ2-7|TRBV7-2|NA
CASSLASGETYEQYF
>TRBJ1-5|TRBV14|TRBD1
CASSQQRQGWSNQPQHF
>TRBJ1-2|TRBV6-5|NA
CASTDMANYGYTF
>TRBJ2-3|TRBV18|TRBD2
CASSPGLAGEGRLPDTQYF
>TRBJ2-7|TRBV6-6|NA
CASSYSRTYEQYF
>TRBJ2-3|TRBV7-3|NA
CASSPGSSSVDTQYF
>TRBJ2-7|TRBV28|TRBD1
CASSQPGQGSYEQYF
>TRBJ2-5|TRBV30|NA
CAWSVLDQETQYF